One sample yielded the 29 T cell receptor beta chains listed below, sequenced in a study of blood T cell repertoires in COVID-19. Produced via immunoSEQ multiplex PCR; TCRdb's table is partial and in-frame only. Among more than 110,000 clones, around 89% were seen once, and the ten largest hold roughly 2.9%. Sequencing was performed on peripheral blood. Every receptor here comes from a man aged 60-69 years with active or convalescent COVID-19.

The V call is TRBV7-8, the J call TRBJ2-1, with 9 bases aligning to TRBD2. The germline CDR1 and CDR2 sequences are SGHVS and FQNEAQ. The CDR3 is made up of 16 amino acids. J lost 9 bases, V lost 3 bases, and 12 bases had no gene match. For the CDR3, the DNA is TGTGCCAGCAGCTTTAATAGCGGGGGCCGGTTGGTTGAGCAGTTCTTC. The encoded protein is CASSFNSGGRLVEQFF.

The CDR3 nucleotides read TGTGCCAGCTCACCAGGGCTAGCGGATGATGAGCAGTTCTTC. It specifies CASSPGLADDEQFF. The chain links TRBV27 to TRBJ2-1, with TRBD2 matching over 7 bases. The germline V gene encodes CDR1 MNHEY and CDR2 SMNVEV (reference sequence). The trim removed 8 bases at V and 8 bases at J, leaving 12 bases unmatched. The CDR3 length is 14 residues.

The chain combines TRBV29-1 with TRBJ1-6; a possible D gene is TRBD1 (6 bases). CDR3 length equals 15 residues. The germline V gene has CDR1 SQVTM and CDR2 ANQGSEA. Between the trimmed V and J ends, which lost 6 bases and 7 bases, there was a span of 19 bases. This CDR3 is CSVMTGYSSNSPLHF. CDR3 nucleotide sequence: TGCAGCGTGATGACAGGCTATTCGTCAAATTCACCCCTCCACTTT.

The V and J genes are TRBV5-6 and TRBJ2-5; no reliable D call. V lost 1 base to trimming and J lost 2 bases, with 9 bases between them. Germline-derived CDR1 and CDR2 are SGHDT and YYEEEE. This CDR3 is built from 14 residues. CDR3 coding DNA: TGTGCCAGCAGCTTGTATGCGAGGCAAGAGACCCAGTACTTC. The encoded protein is CASSLYARQETQYF.

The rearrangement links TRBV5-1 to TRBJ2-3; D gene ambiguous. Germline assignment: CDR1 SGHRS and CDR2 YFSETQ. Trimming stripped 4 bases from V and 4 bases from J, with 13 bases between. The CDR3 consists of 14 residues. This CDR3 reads CASSPGFVSDTQYF. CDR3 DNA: TGCGCCAGCAGCCCCGGTTTCGTGTCAGATACGCAGTATTTT.

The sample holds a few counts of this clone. The CDR3 bases are TGTGCCACCAGTGATTCTCGACAGGGTTCTGGGGCCAACGTCCTGACTTTC. Its protein is CATSDSRQGSGANVLTF. The chain has TRBV24-1 and TRBJ2-6; 7 bases agree with TRBD1. J lost 1 base, V lost 2 bases, and 4 bases had no gene match. The CDR3 sequence is 17 residues long. Germline CDR1 KGHDR, CDR2 SFDVKD.

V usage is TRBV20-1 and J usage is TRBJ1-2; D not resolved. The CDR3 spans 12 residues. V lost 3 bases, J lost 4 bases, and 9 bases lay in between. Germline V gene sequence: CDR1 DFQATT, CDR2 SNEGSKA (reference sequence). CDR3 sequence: CSASMASYGYTF. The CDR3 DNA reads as TGCAGTGCTAGTATGGCCAGCTATGGCTACACCTTC.

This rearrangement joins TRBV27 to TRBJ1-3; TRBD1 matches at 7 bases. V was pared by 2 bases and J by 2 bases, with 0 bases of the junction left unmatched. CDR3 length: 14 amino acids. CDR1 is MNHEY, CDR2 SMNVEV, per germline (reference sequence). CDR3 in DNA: TGTGCCAGCAGTTTAAGGGGGCCTGGAAACACCATATATTTT. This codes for CASSLRGPGNTIYF.

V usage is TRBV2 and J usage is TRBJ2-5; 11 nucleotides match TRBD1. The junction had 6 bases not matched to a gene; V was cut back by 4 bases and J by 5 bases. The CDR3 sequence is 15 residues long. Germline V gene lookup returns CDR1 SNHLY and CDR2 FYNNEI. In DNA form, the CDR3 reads TGTGCCAGCAGTGCCAGGACAGGGGGCGGGGAGACCCAGTACTTC. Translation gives CASSARTGGGETQYF.

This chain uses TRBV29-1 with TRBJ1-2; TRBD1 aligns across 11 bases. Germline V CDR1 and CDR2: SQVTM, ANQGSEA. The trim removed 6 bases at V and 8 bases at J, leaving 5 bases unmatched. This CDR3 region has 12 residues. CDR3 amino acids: CSVRTGGTGYTF. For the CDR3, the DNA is TGCAGCGTAAGGACAGGGGGCACGGGCTACACCTTC.

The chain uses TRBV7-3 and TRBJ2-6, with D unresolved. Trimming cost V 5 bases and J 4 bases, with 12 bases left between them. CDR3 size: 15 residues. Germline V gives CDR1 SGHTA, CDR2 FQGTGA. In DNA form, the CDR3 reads TGTGCCAGCAGCCCCGGTCGCGAAGGGGCCAACGTCCTGACTTTC. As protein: CASSPGREGANVLTF.

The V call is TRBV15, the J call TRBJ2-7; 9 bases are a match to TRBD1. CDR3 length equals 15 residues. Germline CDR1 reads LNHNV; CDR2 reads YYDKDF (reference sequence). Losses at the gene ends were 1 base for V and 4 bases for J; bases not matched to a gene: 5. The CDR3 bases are TGTGCCACCAGCAGAGTCCCGGACAGGGGTTACGAGCAGTACTTC. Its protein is CATSRVPDRGYEQYF.

The CDR3 here is CASSAIGARETQYF. In nucleotides, the CDR3 is TGTGCCAGCAGCGCAATTGGGGCTCGGGAGACCCAGTACTTC. This chain joins TRBV7-2 and TRBJ2-5, with D possibly being TRBD1 (5 bases). From germline, CDR1 is SGHTA and CDR2 FQGNSA. This CDR3 region has 14 residues. Between the trimmed V and J ends, which lost 5 bases and 5 bases, there was a span of 15 bases.

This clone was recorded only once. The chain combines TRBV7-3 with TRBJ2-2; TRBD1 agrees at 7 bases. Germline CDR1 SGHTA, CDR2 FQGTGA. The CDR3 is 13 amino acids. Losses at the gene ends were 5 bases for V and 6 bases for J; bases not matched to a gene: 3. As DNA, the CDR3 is TGTGCCAGCAGCCCCCAGGGGGCCGGGGAGCTGTTTTTT. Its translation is CASSPQGAGELFF.

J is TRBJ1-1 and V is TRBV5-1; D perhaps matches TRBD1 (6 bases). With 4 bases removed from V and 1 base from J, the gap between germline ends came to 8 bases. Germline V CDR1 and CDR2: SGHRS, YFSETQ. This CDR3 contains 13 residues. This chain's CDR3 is CASSKQGNTEAFF. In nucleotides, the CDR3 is TGCGCCAGCAGCAAACAGGGGAACACTGAAGCTTTCTTT.

The CDR3 DNA sequence: TGTGCCAGCAGCCAGGGGGCATTCGGGGAAAAACTGTTTTTT. Translated, it gives CASSQGAFGEKLFF. This chain joins TRBV3-1 (or the pseudogene TRBV3-2) and TRBJ1-4, with a tentative D call TRBD1 (6 bases). Germline V lookup: CDR1 LGHDT, CDR2 YNNKEL (reference sequence). This CDR3 spans 14 amino acids. Between the trimmed V and J ends, which lost 3 bases and 8 bases, there was a span of 13 bases.

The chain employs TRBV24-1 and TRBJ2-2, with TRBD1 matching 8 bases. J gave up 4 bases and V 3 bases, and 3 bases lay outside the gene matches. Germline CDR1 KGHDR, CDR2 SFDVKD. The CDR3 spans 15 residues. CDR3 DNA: TGTGCCACCAGTGATCACAGGGGGACCACCGGGGAGCTGTTTTTT. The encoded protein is CATSDHRGTTGELFF.

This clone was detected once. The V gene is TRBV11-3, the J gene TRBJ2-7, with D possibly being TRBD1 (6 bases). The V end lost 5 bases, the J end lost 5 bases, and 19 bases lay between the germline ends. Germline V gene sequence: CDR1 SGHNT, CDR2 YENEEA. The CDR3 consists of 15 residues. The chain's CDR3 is CASSPRVGANNEQYF. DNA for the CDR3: TGTGCCAGCAGCCCCCGAGTGGGGGCGAACAACGAGCAGTACTTC.

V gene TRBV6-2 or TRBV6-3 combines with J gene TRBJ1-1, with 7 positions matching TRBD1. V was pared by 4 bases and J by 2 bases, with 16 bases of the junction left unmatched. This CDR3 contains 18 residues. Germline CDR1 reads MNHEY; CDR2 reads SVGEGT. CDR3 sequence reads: CASSFYTGTAWSNTEAFF. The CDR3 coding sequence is TGTGCCAGCAGTTTCTACACCGGGACAGCGTGGTCCAACACTGAAGCTTTCTTT.

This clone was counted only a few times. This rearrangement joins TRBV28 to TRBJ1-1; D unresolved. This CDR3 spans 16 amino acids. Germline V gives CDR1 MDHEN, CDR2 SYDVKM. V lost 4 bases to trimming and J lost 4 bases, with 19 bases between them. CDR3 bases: TGTGCCAGCAGTTCCCGACTTGGACGGGCGGGCACTGAAGCTTTCTTT. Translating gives CASSSRLGRAGTEAFF.

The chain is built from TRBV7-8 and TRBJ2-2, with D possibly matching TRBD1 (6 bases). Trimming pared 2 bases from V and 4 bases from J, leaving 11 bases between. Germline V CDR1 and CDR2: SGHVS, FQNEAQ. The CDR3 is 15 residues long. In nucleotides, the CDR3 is TGTGCCAGCAGCTTACGAGGGGGATTCACCGGGGAGCTGTTTTTT. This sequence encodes CASSLRGGFTGELFF.

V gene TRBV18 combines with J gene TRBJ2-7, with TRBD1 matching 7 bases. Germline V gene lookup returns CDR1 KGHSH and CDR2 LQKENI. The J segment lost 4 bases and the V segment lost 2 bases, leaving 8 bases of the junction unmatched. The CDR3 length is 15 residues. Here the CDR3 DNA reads TGTGCCAGCTCACCAACAGGGGCGCTTGGGTACGAGCAGTACTTC. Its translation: CASSPTGALGYEQYF. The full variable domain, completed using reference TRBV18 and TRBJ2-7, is NAGVMQNPRHLVRRRGQEARLRCSPMKGHSHVYWYRQLPEEGLKFMVYLQKENIIDESGMPKERFSAEFPKEGPSILRIQQVVRGDSAAYFCASSPTGALGYEQYFGPGTRLTVT.

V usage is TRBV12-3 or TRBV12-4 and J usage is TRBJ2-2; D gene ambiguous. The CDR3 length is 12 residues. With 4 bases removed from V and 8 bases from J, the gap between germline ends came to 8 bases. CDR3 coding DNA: TGTGCCAGCAGTTCTACCTGGGGGGAGCTGTTTTTT. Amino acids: CASSSTWGELFF.

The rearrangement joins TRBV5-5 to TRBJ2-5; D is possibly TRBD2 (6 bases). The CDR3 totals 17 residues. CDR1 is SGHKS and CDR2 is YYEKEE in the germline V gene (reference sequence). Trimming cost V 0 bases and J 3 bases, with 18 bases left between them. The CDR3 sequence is CASSLVRRQGLKETQYF. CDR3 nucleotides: TGTGCCAGCAGCTTGGTAAGGCGGCAGGGACTCAAAGAGACCCAGTACTTC.

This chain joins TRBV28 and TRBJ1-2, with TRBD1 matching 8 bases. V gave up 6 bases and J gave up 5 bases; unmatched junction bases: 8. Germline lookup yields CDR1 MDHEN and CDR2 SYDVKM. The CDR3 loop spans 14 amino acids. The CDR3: CASRLDRAGYGYTF. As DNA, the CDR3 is TGTGCCAGCAGACTGGACAGGGCAGGATATGGCTACACCTTC.

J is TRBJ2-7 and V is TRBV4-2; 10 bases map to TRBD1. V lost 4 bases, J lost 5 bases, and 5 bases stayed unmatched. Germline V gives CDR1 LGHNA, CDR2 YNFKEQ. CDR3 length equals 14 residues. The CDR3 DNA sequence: TGTGCCAGCAGCCCCCGGGACAGGGGCCACGAGCAGTACTTC. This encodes CASSPRDRGHEQYF.

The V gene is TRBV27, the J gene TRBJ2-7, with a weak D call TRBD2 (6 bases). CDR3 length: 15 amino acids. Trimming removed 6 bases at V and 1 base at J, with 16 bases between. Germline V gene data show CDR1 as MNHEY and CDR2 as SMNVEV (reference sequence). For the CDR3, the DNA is TGTGCCAGCAGGGGCCCGGGACTCCAGTCCTACGAGCAGTACTTC. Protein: CASRGPGLQSYEQYF.

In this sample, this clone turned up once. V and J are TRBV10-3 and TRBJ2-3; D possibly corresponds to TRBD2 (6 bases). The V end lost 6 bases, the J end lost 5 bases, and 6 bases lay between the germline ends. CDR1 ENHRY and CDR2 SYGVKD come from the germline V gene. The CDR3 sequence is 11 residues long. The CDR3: CAIRGGDTQYF. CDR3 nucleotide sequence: TGTGCCATCAGGGGGGGAGATACGCAGTATTTT.

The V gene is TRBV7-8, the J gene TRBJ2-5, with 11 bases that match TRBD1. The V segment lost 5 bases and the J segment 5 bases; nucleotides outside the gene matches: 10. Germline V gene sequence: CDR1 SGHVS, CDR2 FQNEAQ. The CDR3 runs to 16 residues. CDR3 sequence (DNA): TGTGCCAGCAGCCCACGGACAGGGGGCAGGACGGAGACCCAGTACTTC. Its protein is CASSPRTGGRTETQYF.